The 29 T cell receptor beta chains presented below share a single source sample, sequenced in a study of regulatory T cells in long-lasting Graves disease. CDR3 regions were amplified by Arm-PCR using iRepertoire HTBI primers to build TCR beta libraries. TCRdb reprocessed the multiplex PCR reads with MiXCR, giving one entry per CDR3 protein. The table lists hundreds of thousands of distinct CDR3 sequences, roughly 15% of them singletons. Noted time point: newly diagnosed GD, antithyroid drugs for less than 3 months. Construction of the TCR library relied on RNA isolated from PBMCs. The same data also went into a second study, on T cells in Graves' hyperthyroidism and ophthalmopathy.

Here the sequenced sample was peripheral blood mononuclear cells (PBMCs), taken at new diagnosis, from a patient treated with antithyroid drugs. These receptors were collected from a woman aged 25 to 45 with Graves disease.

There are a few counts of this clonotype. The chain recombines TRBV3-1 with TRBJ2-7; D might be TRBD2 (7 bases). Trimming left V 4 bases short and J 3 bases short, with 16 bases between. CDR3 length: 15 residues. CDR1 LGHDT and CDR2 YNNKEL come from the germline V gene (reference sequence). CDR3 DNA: TGTGCCAGCAGCCCGGCCGGGGGGCAGATCTACGAGCAGTACTTC. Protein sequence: CASSPAGGQIYEQYF.

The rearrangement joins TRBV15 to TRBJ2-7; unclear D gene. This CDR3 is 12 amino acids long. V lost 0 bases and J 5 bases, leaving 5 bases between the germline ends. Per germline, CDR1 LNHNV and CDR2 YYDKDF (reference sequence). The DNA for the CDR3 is TGTGCCACCAGCAGAGAGATTAACGAGCAGTACTTC. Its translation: CATSREINEQYF.

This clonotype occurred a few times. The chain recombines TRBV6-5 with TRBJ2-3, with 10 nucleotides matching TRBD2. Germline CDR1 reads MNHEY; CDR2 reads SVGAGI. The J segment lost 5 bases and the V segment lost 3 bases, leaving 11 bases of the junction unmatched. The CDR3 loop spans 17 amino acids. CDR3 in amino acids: CASSYMGSSGSGDTQYF. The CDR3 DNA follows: TGTGCCAGCAGTTATATGGGATCTAGCGGGAGTGGAGATACGCAGTATTTT.

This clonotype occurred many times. The CDR3, as DNA: TGTGCCAGCAGTTTTAGGGATAAGCCCCAGCATTTT. As protein: CASSFRDKPQHF. V usage is TRBV28 and J usage is TRBJ1-5, with unresolved D. The length of the CDR3 is 12 residues. V was pared by 3 bases and J by 8 bases, with 8 bases between. Per germline, CDR1 MDHEN and CDR2 SYDVKM.

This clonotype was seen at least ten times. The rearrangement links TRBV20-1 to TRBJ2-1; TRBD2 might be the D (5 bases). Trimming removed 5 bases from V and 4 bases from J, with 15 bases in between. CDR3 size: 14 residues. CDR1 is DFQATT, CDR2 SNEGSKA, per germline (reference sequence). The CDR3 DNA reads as TGCAGTGCTGATAGGGCGTCGGGATACAATGAGCAGTTCTTC. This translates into CSADRASGYNEQFF.

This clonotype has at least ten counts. The CDR3 nucleotides are TGTGCCAGCAGTGAAGCCGGCGGTCCGGGCCCCACAGATACGCAGTATTTT. Its protein is CASSEAGGPGPTDTQYF. This rearrangement joins TRBV2 to TRBJ2-3; the D is unclear. CDR3 length: 17 amino acids. The V gene's germline CDR1 is SNHLY and CDR2 FYNNEI. With 0 bases removed from V and 2 bases from J, the gap between germline ends came to 15 bases.

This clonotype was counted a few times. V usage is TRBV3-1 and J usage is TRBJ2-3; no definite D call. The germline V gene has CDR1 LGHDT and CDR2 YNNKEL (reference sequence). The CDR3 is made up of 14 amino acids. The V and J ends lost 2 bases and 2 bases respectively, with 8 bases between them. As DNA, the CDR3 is TGTGCCAGCAGCCAAATATCGATCACAGATACGCAGTATTTT. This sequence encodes CASSQISITDTQYF.

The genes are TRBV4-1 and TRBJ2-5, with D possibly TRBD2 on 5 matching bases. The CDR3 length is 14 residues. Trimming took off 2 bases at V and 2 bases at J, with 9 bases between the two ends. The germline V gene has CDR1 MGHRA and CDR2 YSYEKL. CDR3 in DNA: TGCGCCAGCAGCCAACTAGCTGCTCAAGAGACCCAGTACTTC. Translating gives CASSQLAAQETQYF.

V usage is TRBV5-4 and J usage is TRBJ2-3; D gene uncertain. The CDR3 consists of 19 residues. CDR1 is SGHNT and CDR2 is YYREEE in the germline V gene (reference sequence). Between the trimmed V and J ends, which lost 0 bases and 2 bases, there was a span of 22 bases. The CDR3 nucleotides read TGTGCCAGCAGCTTGGTGTCCGGAACGGCTTGGGGATACACAGATACGCAGTATTTT. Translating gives CASSLVSGTAWGYTDTQYF.

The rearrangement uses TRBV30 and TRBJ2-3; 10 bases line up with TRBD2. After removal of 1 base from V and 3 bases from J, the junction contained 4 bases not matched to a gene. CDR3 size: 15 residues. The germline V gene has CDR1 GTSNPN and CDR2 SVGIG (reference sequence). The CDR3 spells CAWSDYSGRTDTQYF. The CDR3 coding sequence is TGTGCCTGGAGTGATTATAGCGGGAGGACAGATACGCAGTATTTT. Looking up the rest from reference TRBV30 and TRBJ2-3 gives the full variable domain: SQTIHQWPATLVQPVGSPLSLECTVEGTSNPNLYWYRQAAGRGLQLLFYSVGIGQISSEVPQNLSASRPQDRQFILSSKKLLLSDSGFYLCAWSDYSGRTDTQYFGPGTRLTVL.

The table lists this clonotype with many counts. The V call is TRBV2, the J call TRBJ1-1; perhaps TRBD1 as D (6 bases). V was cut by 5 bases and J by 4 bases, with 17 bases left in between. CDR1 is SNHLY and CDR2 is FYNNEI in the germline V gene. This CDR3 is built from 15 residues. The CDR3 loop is CASSSAGARGTEAFF. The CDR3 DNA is TGTGCCAGCAGTTCGGCAGGGGCGCGGGGCACTGAAGCTTTCTTT. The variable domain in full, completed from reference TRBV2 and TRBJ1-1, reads EPEVTQTPSHQVTQMGQEVILRCVPISNHLYFYWYRQILGQKVEFLVSFYNNEISEKSEIFDDQFSVERPDGSNFTLKIRSTKLEDSAMYFCASSSAGARGTEAFFGQGTRLTVV.

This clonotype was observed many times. For the CDR3, the DNA is TGTGCCAGCAGGGGCGGATCTCAGGGAAATCAGCCCCAGCATTTT. Protein sequence: CASRGGSQGNQPQHF. The rearrangement uses TRBV28 and TRBJ1-5; D might be TRBD1 (5 bases). This CDR3 contains 15 residues. V lost 6 bases and J 4 bases, leaving 16 bases between the germline ends. The germline V gene encodes CDR1 MDHEN and CDR2 SYDVKM.

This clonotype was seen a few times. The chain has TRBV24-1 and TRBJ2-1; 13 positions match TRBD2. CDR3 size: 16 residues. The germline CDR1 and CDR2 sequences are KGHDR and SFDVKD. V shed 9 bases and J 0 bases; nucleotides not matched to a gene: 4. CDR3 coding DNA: TGTGCCACCGGGAGGACTAGCGGGAGCTCCTACAATGAGCAGTTCTTC. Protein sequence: CATGRTSGSSYNEQFF.

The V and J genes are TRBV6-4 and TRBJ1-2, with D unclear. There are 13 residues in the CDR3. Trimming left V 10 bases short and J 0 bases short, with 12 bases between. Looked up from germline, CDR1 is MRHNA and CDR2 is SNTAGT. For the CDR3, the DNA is TGTGCCACATACCCGATTTCTAACTATGGCTACACCTTC. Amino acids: CATYPISNYGYTF.

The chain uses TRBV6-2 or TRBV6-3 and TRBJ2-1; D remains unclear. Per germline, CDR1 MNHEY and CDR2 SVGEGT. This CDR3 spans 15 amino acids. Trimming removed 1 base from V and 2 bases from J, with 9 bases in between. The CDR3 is CASSYFDSTYNEQFF. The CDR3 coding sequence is TGTGCCAGCAGTTACTTTGATTCAACCTACAATGAGCAGTTCTTC.

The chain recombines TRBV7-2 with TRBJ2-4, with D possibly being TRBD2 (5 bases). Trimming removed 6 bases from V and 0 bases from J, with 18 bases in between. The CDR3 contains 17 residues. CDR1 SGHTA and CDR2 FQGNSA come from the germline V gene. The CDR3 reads CASSLRASSLAKNIQYF. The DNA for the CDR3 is TGTGCCAGCAGTTTGAGGGCCAGTTCCCTAGCCAAAAACATTCAGTACTTC.

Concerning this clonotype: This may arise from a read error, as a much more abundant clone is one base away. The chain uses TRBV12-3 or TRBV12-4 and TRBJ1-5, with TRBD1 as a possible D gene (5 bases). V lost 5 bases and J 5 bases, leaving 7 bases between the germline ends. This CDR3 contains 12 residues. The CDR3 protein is CASSPQDQPQHF. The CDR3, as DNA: TGTGCCAGCAGTCCACAGGATCAGCCCCAGCATTTT.

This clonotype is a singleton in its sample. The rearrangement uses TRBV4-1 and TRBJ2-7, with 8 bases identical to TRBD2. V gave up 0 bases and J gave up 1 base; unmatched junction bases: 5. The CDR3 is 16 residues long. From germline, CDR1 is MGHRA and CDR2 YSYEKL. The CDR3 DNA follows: TGCGCCAGCAGCCAAGAACCTAGCGGGCTTTCCTACGAGCAGTACTTC. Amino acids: CASSQEPSGLSYEQYF.

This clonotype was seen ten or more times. The CDR3 bases are TGTGCCAGCAGCCGCGCCCCTGGGGCGGGAGGGTCCTACGAGCAGTACTTC. Translating gives CASSRAPGAGGSYEQYF. The chain is built from TRBV14 and TRBJ2-7; the match to TRBD2 covers 9 bases. Germline CDR1 reads SGHDN; CDR2 reads FVKESK. The CDR3 has 17 amino acids. V lost 4 bases, J lost 1 base, and 11 bases stayed unmatched. Supplemented by reference TRBV14 and TRBJ2-7, the full variable domain reads EAGVTQFPSHSVIEKGQTVTLRCDPISGHDNLYWYRRVMGKEIKFLLHFVKESKQDESGMPNNRFLAERTGGTYSTLKVQPAELEDSGVYFCASSRAPGAGGSYEQYFGPGTRLTVT.

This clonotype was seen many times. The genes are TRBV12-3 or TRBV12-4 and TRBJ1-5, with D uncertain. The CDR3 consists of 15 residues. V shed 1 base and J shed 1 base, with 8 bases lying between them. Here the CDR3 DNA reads TGTGCCAGCAGTTTAGTCCTGAGAAGCAATCAGCCCCAGCATTTT. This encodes CASSLVLRSNQPQHF.

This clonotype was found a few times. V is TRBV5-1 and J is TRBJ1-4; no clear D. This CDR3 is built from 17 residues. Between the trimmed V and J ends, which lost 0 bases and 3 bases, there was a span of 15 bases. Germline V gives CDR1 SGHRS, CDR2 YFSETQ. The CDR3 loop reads CASSLEANQLANEKLFF. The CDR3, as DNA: TGCGCCAGCAGCTTGGAGGCCAACCAACTGGCTAATGAAAAACTGTTTTTT.

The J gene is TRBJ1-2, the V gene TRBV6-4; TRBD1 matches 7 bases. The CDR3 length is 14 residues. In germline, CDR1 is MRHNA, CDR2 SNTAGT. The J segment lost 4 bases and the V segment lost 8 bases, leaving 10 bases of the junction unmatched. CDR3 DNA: TGTGCCAGCTCCCCCCAGGGGGACAGCTATGGCTACACCTTC. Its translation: CASSPQGDSYGYTF.

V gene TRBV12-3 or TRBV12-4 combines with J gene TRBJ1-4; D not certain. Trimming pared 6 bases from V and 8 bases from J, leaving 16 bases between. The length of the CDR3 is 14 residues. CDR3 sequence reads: CASSPGPPQEKLFF. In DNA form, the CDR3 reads TGTGCCAGCAGCCCGGGCCCGCCCCAGGAAAAACTGTTTTTT.

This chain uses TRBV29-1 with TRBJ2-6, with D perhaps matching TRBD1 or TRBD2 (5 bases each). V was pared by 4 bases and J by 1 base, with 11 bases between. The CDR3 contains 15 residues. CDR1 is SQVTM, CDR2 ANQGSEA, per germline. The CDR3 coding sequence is TGCAGCGTTGGGGGACCCGGGTCTGGGGCCAACGTCCTGACTTTC. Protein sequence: CSVGGPGSGANVLTF.

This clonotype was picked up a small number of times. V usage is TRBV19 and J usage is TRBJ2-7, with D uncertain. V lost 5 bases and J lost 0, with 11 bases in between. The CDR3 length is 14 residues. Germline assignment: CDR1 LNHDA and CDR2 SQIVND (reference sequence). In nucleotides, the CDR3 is TGTGCCAGTAGTTATAGTCGGAGCTCCTACGAGCAGTACTTC. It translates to CASSYSRSSYEQYF.

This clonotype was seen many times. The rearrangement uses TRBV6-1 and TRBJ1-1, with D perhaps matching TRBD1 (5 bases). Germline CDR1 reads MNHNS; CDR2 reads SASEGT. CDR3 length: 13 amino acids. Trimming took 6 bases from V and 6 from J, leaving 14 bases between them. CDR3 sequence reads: CASRGDLGAEAFF. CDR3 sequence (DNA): TGTGCCAGCAGGGGGGACCTGGGGGCTGAAGCTTTCTTT.

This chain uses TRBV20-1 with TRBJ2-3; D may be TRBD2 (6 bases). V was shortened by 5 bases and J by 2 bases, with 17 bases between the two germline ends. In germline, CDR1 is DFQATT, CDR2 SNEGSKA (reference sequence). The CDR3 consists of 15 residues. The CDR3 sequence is CSARSREEATDTQYF. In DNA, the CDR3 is TGCAGTGCTCGTTCCAGGGAGGAGGCCACAGATACGCAGTATTTT.

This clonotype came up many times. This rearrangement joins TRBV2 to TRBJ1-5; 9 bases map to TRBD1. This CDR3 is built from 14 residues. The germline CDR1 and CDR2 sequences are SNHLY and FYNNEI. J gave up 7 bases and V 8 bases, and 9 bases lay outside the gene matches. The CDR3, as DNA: TGTGCCAGCGGGACAGGGTTAGAGCTACAGCCCCAGCATTTT. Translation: CASGTGLELQPQHF. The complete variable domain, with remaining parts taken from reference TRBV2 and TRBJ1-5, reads EPEVTQTPSHQVTQMGQEVILRCVPISNHLYFYWYRQILGQKVEFLVSFYNNEISEKSEIFDDQFSVERPDGSNFTLKIRSTKLEDSAMYFCASGTGLELQPQHFGDGTRLSIL.

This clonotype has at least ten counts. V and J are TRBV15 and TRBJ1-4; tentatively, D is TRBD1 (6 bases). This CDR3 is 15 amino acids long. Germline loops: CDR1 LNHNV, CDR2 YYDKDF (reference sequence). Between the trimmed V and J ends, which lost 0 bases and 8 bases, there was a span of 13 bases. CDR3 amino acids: CATSRDGGGWEKLFF. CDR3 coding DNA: TGTGCCACCAGCAGAGATGGCGGGGGCTGGGAAAAACTGTTTTTT. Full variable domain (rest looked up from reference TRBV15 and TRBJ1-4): DAMVIQNPRYQVTQFGKPVTLSCSQTLNHNVMYWYQQKSSQAPKLLFHYYDKDFNNEADTPDNFQSRRPNTSFCFLDIRSPGLGDTAMYLCATSRDGGGWEKLFFGSGTQLSVL.